Listed below are T cell receptor beta chains from one sample, sequenced in a study of cytomegalovirus exposure and HLA in healthy donors. The assay was immunoSEQ multiplex PCR, and TCRdb's table has in-frame clones only and misses some. This sample yields about 200,000 clones, of which less than 85% are seen a single time; 0.63% belongs to the top ten. Specimen: PBMCs. Receptor source: a man younger than 30 in good health and CMV-seronegative. Each CDR3 is given with its conserved first and last residue. A D gene is named only where the DNA matches it firmly. Clone sizes are given selectively: once, few, many, or a class where the clone is expanded.

TRBJ2-4,NA,TRBV30,NA,CAWSVGGKNIQYF,TGTGCCTGGAGTGTCGGGGGAAAAAACATTCAGTACTTC
TRBJ2-7,NA,TRBV5-1,few,CASSLGQYEQYF,TGCGCCAGCAGCTTGGGACAGTACGAGCAGTACTTC
TRBJ2-1,TRBD2,TRBV9,few,CASSVTGTSGRAVYNEQFF,TGTGCCAGCAGCGTAACTGGGACTAGCGGGAGGGCCGTGTACAATGAGCAGTTCTTC
TRBJ2-2,TRBD2,TRBV5-4,NA,CASSLGLAGVIGELFF,TGTGCCAGCAGCTTGGGACTAGCGGGAGTAATCGGGGAGCTGTTTTTT
TRBJ1-3,NA,TRBV5-1,NA,CASSSSGGGSSGNTIYF,TGCGCCAGCAGCTCAAGCGGGGGGGGAAGCTCTGGAAACACCATATATTTT
TRBJ1-3,NA,TRBV6-5,NA,CASSYSAGSSGNTIYF,TGTGCCAGCAGTTACTCGGCAGGTAGCTCTGGAAACACCATATATTTT
TRBJ2-7,NA,TRBV21-1,NA,CASSPTSGSQTYEQYF,TGTGCCAGCAGTCCAACTAGCGGGAGCCAGACCTACGAGCAGTACTTC
TRBJ2-1,TRBD2,TRBV30,once,CAWSVLTGLAGVSTYNEQFF,TGTGCCTGGAGTGTACTGACTGGACTAGCGGGAGTAAGCACCTACAATGAGCAGTTCTTC
TRBJ2-5,NA,TRBV5-4,NA,CASSLAGAKETQYF,TGTGCCAGCAGCTTGGCTGGAGCAAAAGAGACCCAGTACTTC
TRBJ2-2,NA,TRBV10-3,NA,CAISDPTANTGELFF,TGTGCCATCAGTGACCCCACAGCGAACACCGGGGAGCTGTTTTTT
TRBJ2-7,TRBD2,TRBV14,NA,CASSQWTSGLGEQYF,TGTGCCAGCAGCCAATGGACTAGCGGCCTGGGCGAGCAGTACTTC
TRBJ2-7,TRBD1,TRBV5-1,NA,CASSNRDRPYEQYF,TGCGCCAGCAGCAACAGGGACAGGCCCTACGAGCAGTACTTC
TRBJ1-5,NA,TRBV28,NA,CASYGAGYSNQPQHF,TGTGCCAGCTATGGGGCAGGCTATAGCAATCAGCCCCAGCATTTT
TRBJ2-7,NA,TRBV12-5,NA,CASGLVLGRGSSSYEQYF,TGTGCTAGTGGTTTGGTACTCGGGCGGGGTTCGTCCTCCTACGAGCAGTACTTC
TRBJ2-6,NA,TRBV6-8,NA,CASSHPSGVAGANVLTF,TGTGCCAGCAGCCACCCATCGGGGGTGGCTGGGGCCAACGTCCTGACTTTC
TRBJ1-1,TRBD1,TRBV6-5,few,CASSDNTGATEAFF,TGTGCCAGCAGTGACAATACAGGGGCGACTGAAGCTTTCTTT
TRBJ2-1,NA,TRBV6-5,NA,CASLDRTIPYNEQFF,TGTGCCAGCTTAGACAGGACGATTCCCTACAATGAGCAGTTCTTC
TRBJ2-1,NA,TRBV4-2,once,CASSALDGSSYNEQFF,TGTGCCAGCAGCGCCCTTGACGGGAGCTCCTACAATGAGCAGTTCTTC
TRBJ2-5,TRBD1,TRBV2,NA,CASSVGLGQGETQYF,TGTGCCAGCAGTGTCGGGCTGGGACAGGGGGAGACCCAGTACTTC
TRBJ2-7,TRBD1,TRBV7-3,once,CASSRDSSYEQYF,TGTGCCAGCAGCCGGGACAGCTCCTACGAGCAGTACTTC
TRBJ1-3,NA,TRBV6-1,few,CASRAGGGSGNTIYF,TGTGCCAGCAGGGCGGGGGGGGGCTCTGGAAACACCATATATTTT
TRBJ2-5,NA,TRBV19,NA,CASSPGPGLGETQYF,TGTGCCAGTAGTCCAGGGCCGGGCCTGGGAGAGACCCAGTACTTC
TRBJ1-2,NA,TRBV27,few,CASSLLGRVGYTF,TGTGCCAGCAGTTTATTAGGCAGGGTAGGCTACACCTTC
TRBJ2-1,NA,TRBV11-2,NA,CASSPYTPPIYNEQFF,TGTGCCAGCAGCCCCTATACTCCACCAATCTACAATGAGCAGTTCTTC
TRBJ2-5,TRBD2,TRBV6-5,NA,CASSSTTSGTPATQYF,TGTGCCAGCAGTTCCACCACTAGCGGGACGCCCGCCACCCAGTACTTC
TRBJ2-7,NA,TRBV6-5,NA,CASKGDSYEQYF,TGTGCCAGCAAAGGGGACTCCTACGAGCAGTACTTC
TRBJ1-5,NA,TRBV7-8,NA,CASSLEGLLSNQPQHF,TGTGCCAGCAGCTTAGAGGGGCTCCTTAGCAATCAGCCCCAGCATTTT
TRBJ2-7,TRBD1,TRBV9,NA,CASSATGVSYEQYF,TGTGCCAGCAGCGCCACAGGGGTTTCCTACGAGCAGTACTTC
TRBJ2-5,NA,TRBV19,NA,CASSPEGRETQYF,TGTGCCAGTAGCCCGGAGGGGAGGGAGACCCAGTACTTC
TRBJ1-1,NA,TRBV29-1,NA,CSVEGVPLNTEAFF,TGCAGCGTTGAAGGTGTCCCCTTGAACACTGAAGCTTTCTTT
TRBJ2-7,NA,TRBV5-4,NA,CASSRKQDNEQYF,TGTGCCAGCAGCCGTAAACAGGATAACGAGCAGTACTTC
TRBJ2-7,NA,TRBV4-1,NA,CASSQETEWYEQYF,TGCGCCAGCAGCCAAGAGACAGAATGGTACGAGCAGTACTTC
TRBJ1-4,NA,TRBV18,NA,CASSPGQANEKLFF,TGTGCCAGCTCACCGGGGCAGGCTAATGAAAAACTGTTTTTT
TRBJ2-1,TRBD2,TRBV2,NA,CASSASGGSYNEQFF,TGTGCCAGCAGTGCATCGGGGGGCTCCTACAATGAGCAGTTCTTC
TRBJ1-1,NA,TRBV19,NA,CASSMGHLNTEAFF,TGTGCCAGTAGTATGGGACATCTGAACACTGAAGCTTTCTTT
TRBJ1-1,NA,TRBV28,NA,CASSPAGGWTEAFF,TGTGCCAGCAGTCCCGCCGGGGGTTGGACTGAAGCTTTCTTT
TRBJ2-1,NA,TRBV19,NA,CASSFFLGYNEQFF,TGTGCCAGTAGTTTTTTCCTAGGATACAATGAGCAGTTCTTC